The clone carrying this TCR beta chain was counted a few times. Its cognate antigen is unknown. This sample stems from a study of early T cells in non-severe SARS-CoV-2 infection. The wider study: Whole-blood bulk RNA, unsorted, was sequenced, and chains were unpaired. Study-wide results and limits: Matching results from VDJdb favored anti-spike CD8 responses, leaving private and CD4 specificities undetected.

Unique molecular identifiers tagged individual cDNA molecules. From the 5' RACE reads, TCRdb called clonotypes with MiXCR, one entry per CDR3 protein. The sample shows roughly 70,000 distinct CDR3 sequences, around 19% of them seen only once. Sequencing used whole blood, obtained at baseline. The sequence derives from an adult who was a healthcare worker with PCR-confirmed SARS-CoV-2 infection or an uninfected control (not recorded which).

As DNA, the CDR3 is TGTGCCAGCAGTTTAAGGTACAGCTACGAGCAGTACTTC. It translates to CASSLRYSYEQYF. The gene calls are TRBV27 and TRBJ2-7; no clear D. The V end was cut by 2 bases, the J end by 3 bases, with 8 bases between. CDR1 is MNHEY, CDR2 SMNVEV, per germline (reference sequence). The length of the CDR3 is 13 residues.